This entry is about one T cell receptor beta chain. This specimen belongs to a study of T cells after somatic rescue of genetic block. TCRdb's table, derived via immunoSEQ multiplex PCR, lists solely in-frame clones and lacks some. The sample records about 67,000 clones, roughly 94% being singletons. CDR3 length equals 14 residues. V trimming: 5 bases; J trimming: 3 bases; junction bases outside the gene matches: 6. Germline CDR1 reads SGHAT; CDR2 reads FQNNGV. This sequence was found in a man aged 35 to 55. Material for sequencing was peripheral blood mononuclear cells (PBMCs). The genes are TRBV11-2 and TRBJ2-7; 8 nucleotides line up with TRBD1. The CDR3 DNA is TGTGCCAGCAGCCCTCCGGGACAGGACTACGAGCAGTACTTC. It yields the protein CASSPPGQDYEQYF.